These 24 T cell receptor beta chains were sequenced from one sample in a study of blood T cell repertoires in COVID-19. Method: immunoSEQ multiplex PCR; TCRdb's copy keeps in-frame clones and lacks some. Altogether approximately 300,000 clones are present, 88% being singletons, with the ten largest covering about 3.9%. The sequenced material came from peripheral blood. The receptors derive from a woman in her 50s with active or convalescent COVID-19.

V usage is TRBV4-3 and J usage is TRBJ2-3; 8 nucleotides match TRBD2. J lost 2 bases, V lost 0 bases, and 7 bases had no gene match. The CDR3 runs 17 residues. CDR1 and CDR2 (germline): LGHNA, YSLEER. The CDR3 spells CASSQDFAGGPTDTQYF. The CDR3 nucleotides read TGCGCCAGCAGCCAAGATTTCGCGGGGGGACCCACAGATACGCAGTATTTT.

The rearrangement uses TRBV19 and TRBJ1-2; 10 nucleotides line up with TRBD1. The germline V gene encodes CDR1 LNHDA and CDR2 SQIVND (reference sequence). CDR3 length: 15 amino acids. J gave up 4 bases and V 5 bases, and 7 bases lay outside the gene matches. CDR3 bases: TGTGCCAGTAGTGGACGGGACAGGGGATTCTATGGCTACACCTTC. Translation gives CASSGRDRGFYGYTF. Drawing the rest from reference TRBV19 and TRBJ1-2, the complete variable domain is DGGITQSPKYLFRKEGQNVTLSCEQNLNHDAMYWYRQDPGQGLRLIYYSQIVNDFQKGDIAEGYSVSREKKESFPLTVTSAQKNPTAFYLCASSGRDRGFYGYTFGSGTRLTVV.

The CDR3 nucleotides are TGTGCCAGCAGCTTAGTGGGGGCCTTTGGGGCCAACGTCCTGACTTTC. This translates into CASSLVGAFGANVLTF. V usage is TRBV7-2 and J usage is TRBJ2-6, with D perhaps matching TRBD1 (6 bases). Germline CDR1 reads SGHTA; CDR2 reads FQGNSA. The CDR3 loop spans 16 amino acids. Trimming cost V 1 base and J 3 bases, with 10 bases left between them. Drawing the rest from reference TRBV7-2 and TRBJ2-6, the complete variable domain is GAGVSQSPSNKVTEKGKDVELRCDPISGHTALYWYRQSLGQGLEFLIYFQGNSAPDKSGLPSDRFSAERTGGSVSTLTIQRTQQEDSAVYLCASSLVGAFGANVLTFGAGSRLTVL.

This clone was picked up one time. The CDR3 bases are TGTGCCAGCAGCCTGGACCAGCAGGGCCAGCATTTT. Protein product: CASSLDQQGQHF. This rearrangement joins TRBV7-9 to TRBJ1-5; perhaps TRBD1 as D (5 bases). Trimming took 5 bases from V and 12 from J, leaving 14 bases between them. Germline V gene lookup returns CDR1 SEHNR and CDR2 FQNEAQ (reference sequence). This CDR3 comprises 12 residues.

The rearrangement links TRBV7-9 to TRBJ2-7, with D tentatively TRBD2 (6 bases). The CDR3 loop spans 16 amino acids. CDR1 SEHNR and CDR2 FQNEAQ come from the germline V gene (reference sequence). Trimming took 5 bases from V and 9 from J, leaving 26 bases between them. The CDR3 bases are TGTGCCAGCAGCACGTCGGGTGCGGGACTCCTCCCCGGGCAGTACTTC. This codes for CASSTSGAGLLPGQYF. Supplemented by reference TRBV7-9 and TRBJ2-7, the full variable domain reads DTGVSQNPRHKITKRGQNVTFRCDPISEHNRLYWYRQTLGQGPEFLTYFQNEAQLEKSRLLSDRFSAERPKGSFSTLEIQRTEQGDSAMYLCASSTSGAGLLPGQYFGPGTRLTVT.

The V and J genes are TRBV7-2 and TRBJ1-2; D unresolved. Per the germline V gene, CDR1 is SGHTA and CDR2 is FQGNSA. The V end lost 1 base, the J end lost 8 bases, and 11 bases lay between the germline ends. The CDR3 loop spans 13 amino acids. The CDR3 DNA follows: TGTGCCAGCAGCTTAGAGGAGGTTTGGGGCTACACCTTC. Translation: CASSLEEVWGYTF.

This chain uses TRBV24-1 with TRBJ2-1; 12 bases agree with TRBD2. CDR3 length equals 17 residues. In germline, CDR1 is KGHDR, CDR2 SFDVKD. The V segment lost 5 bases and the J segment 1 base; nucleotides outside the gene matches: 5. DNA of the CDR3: TGTGCCACCAGTGGCCGGACTAGCGGGACTTCCTACAATGAGCAGTTCTTC. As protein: CATSGRTSGTSYNEQFF.

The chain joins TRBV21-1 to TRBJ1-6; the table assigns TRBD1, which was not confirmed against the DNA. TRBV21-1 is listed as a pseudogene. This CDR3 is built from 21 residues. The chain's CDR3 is CASSPDSATGGGGVENSPLHF. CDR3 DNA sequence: TGTGCCAGCAGCCCCGATTCCGCGACAGGGGGCGGTGGGGTGGAGAATTCACCCCTCCACTTT.

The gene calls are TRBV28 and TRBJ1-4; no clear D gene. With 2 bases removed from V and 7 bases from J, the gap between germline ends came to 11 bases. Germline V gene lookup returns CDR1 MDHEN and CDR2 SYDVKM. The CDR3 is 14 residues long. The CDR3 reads CASSLGGEGEKLFF. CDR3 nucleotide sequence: TGTGCCAGCAGTTTAGGAGGAGAGGGTGAAAAACTGTTTTTT.

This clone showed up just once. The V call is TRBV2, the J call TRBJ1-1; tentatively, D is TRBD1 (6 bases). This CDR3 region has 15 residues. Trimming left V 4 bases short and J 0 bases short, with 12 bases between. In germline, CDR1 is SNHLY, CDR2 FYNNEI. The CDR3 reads CASSGAGDMNTEAFF. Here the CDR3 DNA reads TGTGCCAGCAGTGGGGCAGGGGACATGAACACTGAAGCTTTCTTT.

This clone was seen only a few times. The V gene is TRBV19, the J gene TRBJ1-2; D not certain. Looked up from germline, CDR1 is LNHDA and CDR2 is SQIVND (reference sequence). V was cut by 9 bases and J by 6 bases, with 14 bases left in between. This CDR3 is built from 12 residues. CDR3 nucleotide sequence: TGTGCCAGCAACATCGAGGGTAATGGCTACACCTTC. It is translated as CASNIEGNGYTF.

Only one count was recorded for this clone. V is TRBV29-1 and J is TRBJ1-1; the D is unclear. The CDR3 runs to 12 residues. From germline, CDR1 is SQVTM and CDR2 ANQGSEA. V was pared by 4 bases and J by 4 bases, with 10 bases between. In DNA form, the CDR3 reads TGCAGCGTTGTGGCGGGGAGCACTGAAGCTTTCTTT. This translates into CSVVAGSTEAFF.

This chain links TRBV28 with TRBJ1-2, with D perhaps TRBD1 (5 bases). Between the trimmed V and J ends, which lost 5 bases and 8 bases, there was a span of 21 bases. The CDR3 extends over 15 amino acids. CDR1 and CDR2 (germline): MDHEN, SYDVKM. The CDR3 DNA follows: TGTGCCAGCAGTCAGCGTCGGACATACCCGAGGGGCTACACCTTC. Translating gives CASSQRRTYPRGYTF.

CDR3 sequence (DNA): TGTGCCAGCTCAGCGGACAGGGCGAGGGGTGGCTACACCTTC. It is translated as CASSADRARGGYTF. The chain recombines TRBV18 with TRBJ1-2; 8 nucleotides line up with TRBD1. The CDR3 contains 14 residues. Trimming at V came to 5 bases and at J to 7 bases, leaving 9 bases not matched to a gene. In germline, CDR1 is KGHSH, CDR2 LQKENI. Together with reference TRBV18 and TRBJ1-2, the CDR3 gives the full variable domain: NAGVMQNPRHLVRRRGQEARLRCSPMKGHSHVYWYRQLPEEGLKFMVYLQKENIIDESGMPKERFSAEFPKEGPSILRIQQVVRGDSAAYFCASSADRARGGYTFGSGTRLTVV.

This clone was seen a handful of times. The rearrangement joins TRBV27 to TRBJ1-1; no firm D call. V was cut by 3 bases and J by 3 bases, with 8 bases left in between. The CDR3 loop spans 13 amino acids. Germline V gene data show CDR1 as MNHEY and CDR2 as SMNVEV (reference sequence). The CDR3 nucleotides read TGTGCCAGCAGTTTTGTGGAGGACACTGAAGCTTTCTTT. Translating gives CASSFVEDTEAFF.

Here the CDR3 reads CASSLLLGAIHPNTEAFF. The CDR3 coding sequence is TGTGCCAGCAGCTTATTATTGGGGGCGATTCACCCGAACACTGAAGCTTTCTTT. The genes are TRBV11-2 and TRBJ1-1; D is possibly TRBD1 (6 bases). Germline-derived CDR1 and CDR2 are SGHAT and FQNNGV. V dropped 2 bases and J dropped 1 base, with 20 bases sitting between them. The CDR3 loop spans 18 amino acids.

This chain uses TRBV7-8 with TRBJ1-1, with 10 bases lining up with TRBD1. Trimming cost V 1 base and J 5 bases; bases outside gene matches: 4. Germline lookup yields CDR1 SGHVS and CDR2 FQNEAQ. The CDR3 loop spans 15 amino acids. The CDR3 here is CASSLDGQGGTEAFF. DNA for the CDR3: TGTGCCAGCAGCTTAGACGGACAGGGGGGGACTGAAGCTTTCTTT.

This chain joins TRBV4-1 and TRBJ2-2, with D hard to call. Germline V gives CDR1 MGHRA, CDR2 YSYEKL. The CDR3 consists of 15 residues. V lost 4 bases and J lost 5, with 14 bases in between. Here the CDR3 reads CASSPPPVVTGELFF. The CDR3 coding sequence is TGCGCCAGCAGCCCCCCCCCGGTAGTAACCGGGGAGCTGTTTTTT.

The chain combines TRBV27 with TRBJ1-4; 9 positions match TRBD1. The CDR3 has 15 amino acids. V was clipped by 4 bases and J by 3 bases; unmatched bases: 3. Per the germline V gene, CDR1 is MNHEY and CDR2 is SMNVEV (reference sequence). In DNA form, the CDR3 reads TGTGCCAGCAGTTCTGGGACAGGGTCTAATGAAAAACTGTTTTTT. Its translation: CASSSGTGSNEKLFF.

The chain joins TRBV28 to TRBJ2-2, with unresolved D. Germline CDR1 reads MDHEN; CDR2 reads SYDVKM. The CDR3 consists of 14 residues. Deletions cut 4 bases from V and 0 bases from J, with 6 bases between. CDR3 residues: CASSSGSNTGELFF. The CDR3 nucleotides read TGTGCCAGCAGTTCAGGTTCGAACACCGGGGAGCTGTTTTTT.

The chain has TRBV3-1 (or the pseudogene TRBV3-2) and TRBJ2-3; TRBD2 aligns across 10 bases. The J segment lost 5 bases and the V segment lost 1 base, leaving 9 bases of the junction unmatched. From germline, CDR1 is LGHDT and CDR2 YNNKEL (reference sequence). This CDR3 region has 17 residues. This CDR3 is CASSQAILAGSVDTQYF. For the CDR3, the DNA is TGTGCCAGCAGCCAAGCGATACTAGCGGGGAGTGTAGATACGCAGTATTTT.

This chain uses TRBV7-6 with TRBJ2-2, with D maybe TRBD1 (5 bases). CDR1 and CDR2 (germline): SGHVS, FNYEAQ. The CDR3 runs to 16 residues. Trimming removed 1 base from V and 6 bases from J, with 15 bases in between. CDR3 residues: CASSLDPAGYPGELFF. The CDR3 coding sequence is TGTGCCAGCAGCTTAGATCCGGCAGGGTACCCCGGGGAGCTGTTTTTT.

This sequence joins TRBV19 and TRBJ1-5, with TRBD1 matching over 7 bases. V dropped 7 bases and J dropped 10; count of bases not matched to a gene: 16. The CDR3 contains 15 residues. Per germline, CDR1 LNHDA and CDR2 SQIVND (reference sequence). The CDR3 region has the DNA TGTGCCAGTAAGGAACCGGGACAGACTCTTCTACCCCAGCATTTT. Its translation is CASKEPGQTLLPQHF.

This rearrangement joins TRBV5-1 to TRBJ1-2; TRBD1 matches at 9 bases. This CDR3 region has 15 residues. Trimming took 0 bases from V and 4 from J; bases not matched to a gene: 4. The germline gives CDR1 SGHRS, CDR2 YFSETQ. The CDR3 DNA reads TGCGCCAGCAGCTTGGGGGACAGGGAGCCCTATGGCTACACCTTC. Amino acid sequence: CASSLGDREPYGYTF.